The source of this T cell receptor (beta chain) is a study of response to subunit inactivated influenza vaccine. General study findings and limits: Authors proposed each seasonal influenza vaccination draws in few new T cells.

TCRdb re-called the RT-PCR reads through MiXCR, storing one row per CDR3 protein. The sample includes roughly 570,000 distinct CDR3 sequences, 13% of them seen just once. Unmatched junction bases numbered 11, after V lost 6 bases and J lost 9 bases. The CDR3 is 17 amino acids. For this clonotype: The antigen remains undetermined.

The material sequenced was PBMCs from blood, taken more than 35 days after vaccination. The J gene is TRBJ2-1, the V gene TRBV12-3 or TRBV12-4; the match to TRBD2 covers 16 bases. This clonotype was sampled from a middle-aged man who received an inactivated influenza vaccine. CDR3: CASRAPAGLAGGGEQFF. The CDR3 DNA sequence: TGTGCCAGCAGGGCGCCGGCGGGACTAGCGGGAGGGGGTGAGCAGTTCTTC.